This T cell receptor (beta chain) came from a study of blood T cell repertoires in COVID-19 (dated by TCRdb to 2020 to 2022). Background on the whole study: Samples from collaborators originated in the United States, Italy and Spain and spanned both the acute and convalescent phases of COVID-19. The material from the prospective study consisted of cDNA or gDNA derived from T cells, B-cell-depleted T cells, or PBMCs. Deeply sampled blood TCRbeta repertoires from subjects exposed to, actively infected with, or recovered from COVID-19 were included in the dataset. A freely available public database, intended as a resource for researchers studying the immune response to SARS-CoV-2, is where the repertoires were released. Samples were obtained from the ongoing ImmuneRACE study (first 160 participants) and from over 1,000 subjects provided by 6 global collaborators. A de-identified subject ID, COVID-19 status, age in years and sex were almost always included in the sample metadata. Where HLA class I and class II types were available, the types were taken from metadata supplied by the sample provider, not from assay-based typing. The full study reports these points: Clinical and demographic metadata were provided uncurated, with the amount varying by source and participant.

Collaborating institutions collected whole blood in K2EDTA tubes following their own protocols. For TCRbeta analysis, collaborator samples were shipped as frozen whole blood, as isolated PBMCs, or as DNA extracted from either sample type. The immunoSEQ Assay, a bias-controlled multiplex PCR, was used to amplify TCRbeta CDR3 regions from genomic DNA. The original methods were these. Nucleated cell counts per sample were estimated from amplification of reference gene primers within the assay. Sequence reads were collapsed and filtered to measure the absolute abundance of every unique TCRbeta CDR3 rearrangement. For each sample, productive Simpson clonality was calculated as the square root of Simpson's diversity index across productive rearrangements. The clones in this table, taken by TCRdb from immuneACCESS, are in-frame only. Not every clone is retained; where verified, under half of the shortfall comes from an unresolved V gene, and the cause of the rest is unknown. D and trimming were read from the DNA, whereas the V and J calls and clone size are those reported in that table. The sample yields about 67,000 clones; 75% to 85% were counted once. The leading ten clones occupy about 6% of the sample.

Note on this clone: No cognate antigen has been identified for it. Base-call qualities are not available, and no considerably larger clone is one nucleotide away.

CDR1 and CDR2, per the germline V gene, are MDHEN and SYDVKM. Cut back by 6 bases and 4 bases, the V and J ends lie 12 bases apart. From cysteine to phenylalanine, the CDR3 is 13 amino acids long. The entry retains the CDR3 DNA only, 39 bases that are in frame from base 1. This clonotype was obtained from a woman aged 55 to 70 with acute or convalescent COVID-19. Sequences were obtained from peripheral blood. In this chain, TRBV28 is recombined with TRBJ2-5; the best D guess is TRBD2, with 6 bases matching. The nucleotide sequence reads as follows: TGTGCCAGCAGCCAGACTAGGGGAGAGACCCAGTACTTC. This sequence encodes CASSQTRGETQYF.